Listed below are T cell receptor beta chains from one sample, sequenced in a study of HIV-infected patients and healthy controls. One entry per CDR3 protein, called by TCRdb with MiXCR from the 5' RACE reads. The table shows about 5,500 distinct CDR3 sequences, with about 8.2% occurring only once. This specimen was blood, taken before antiretroviral therapy. Receptors were obtained from an adult with HIV infection. Each CDR3 is given with its conserved first and last residue. Each record gives: D gene, clone size, V gene, J gene, CDR3 DNA, CDR3 protein. The D gene is left open where the match is weak. Expanded clones get a size class; other rows say once, few or many, or leave the size out.

d_gene: -; abundance: many; v_gene: TRBV5-6; j_gene: TRBJ2-7; CDR3nt: TGTGCCAGCAGCATAGGAGCGGACTACGAGCAGTACTTC; CDR3aa: CASSIGADYEQYF
d_gene: -; abundance: many; v_gene: TRBV2; j_gene: TRBJ1-1; CDR3nt: TGTGCCAGCAGTGATAGTCCGGGGGCAAGGACTGAAGCTTTCTTT; CDR3aa: CASSDSPGARTEAFF
d_gene: TRBD1; abundance: medium-sized; v_gene: TRBV25-1; j_gene: TRBJ2-5; CDR3nt: TGTGCCAGCAGTGAACCCAGGGGGCTTGGCCCAGAGACCCAGTACTTC; CDR3aa: CASSEPRGLGPETQYF
d_gene: -; abundance: many; v_gene: TRBV12-3/TRBV12-4; j_gene: TRBJ2-1; CDR3nt: TGTGCCAGCAGTTCTCGATTCGGAGGACTGGAAGAGCAGTTCTTC; CDR3aa: CASSSRFGGLEEQFF
d_gene: TRBD1; abundance: medium-sized; v_gene: TRBV5-1; j_gene: TRBJ2-3; CDR3nt: TGCGCCAGCAGCTGGGACAGGGGGCTTTCGGGCACAGATACGCAGTATTTT; CDR3aa: CASSWDRGLSGTDTQYF
d_gene: TRBD1; abundance: -; v_gene: TRBV6-1; j_gene: TRBJ1-2; CDR3nt: TGTGCCAGCGTCAGGGGGTTTAATGGCTACACCTTC; CDR3aa: CASVRGFNGYTF
d_gene: TRBD2; abundance: -; v_gene: TRBV7-7; j_gene: TRBJ2-1; CDR3nt: TGTGCTAGCAGTCAACCCGGGACTAGCGGTAACAATGAGCAGTTCTTC; CDR3aa: CASSQPGTSGNNEQFF
d_gene: -; abundance: -; v_gene: TRBV14; j_gene: TRBJ1-3; CDR3nt: TGTGCCAGCAGCCAAGTACTGGGATCTGGAAACACCATATATTTT; CDR3aa: CASSQVLGSGNTIYF
d_gene: TRBD2; abundance: medium-sized; v_gene: TRBV19; j_gene: TRBJ2-6; CDR3nt: TGTGCCAGTAGTGCCACTAGCGGGGGGGCCTCTGGGGCCAACGTCCTGACTTTC; CDR3aa: CASSATSGGASGANVLTF
d_gene: TRBD1; abundance: many; v_gene: TRBV20-1; j_gene: TRBJ1-1; CDR3nt: TGCAGTGCTAGAACACGGACAGGACTTCATGAAGCTTTCTTT; CDR3aa: CSARTRTGLHEAFF
d_gene: -; abundance: -; v_gene: TRBV11-2; j_gene: TRBJ1-4; CDR3nt: TGTGCCAGCAGCTCTTGGGGACCAGGAAATGAAAAACTGTTTTTT; CDR3aa: CASSSWGPGNEKLFF
d_gene: TRBD1; abundance: many; v_gene: TRBV30; j_gene: TRBJ1-6; CDR3nt: TGTGCCTGGAGATTTAACAGACAGGGCGGCTCACCCCTCCACTTT; CDR3aa: CAWRFNRQGGSPLHF
d_gene: -; abundance: -; v_gene: TRBV5-1; j_gene: TRBJ1-5; CDR3nt: TGCGCCAGCAGCTTGGGGACGTTGAGCAATCAGCCCCAGCATTTT; CDR3aa: CASSLGTLSNQPQHF
d_gene: -; abundance: -; v_gene: TRBV19; j_gene: TRBJ2-3; CDR3nt: TGTGCCAGTAGCCCAGGACTGTCCACAGATACGCAGTATTTT; CDR3aa: CASSPGLSTDTQYF
d_gene: TRBD1; abundance: medium-sized; v_gene: TRBV10-2; j_gene: TRBJ2-2; CDR3nt: TGCGCCAGCAGAGCGACAGGGGGTCCCGGGGAGCTGTTTTTT; CDR3aa: CASRATGGPGELFF
d_gene: -; abundance: medium-sized; v_gene: TRBV20-1; j_gene: TRBJ1-4; CDR3nt: TGCAGTGCTAGAGCCGGGACGCTGTTTTTT; CDR3aa: CSARAGTLFF
d_gene: TRBD2; abundance: medium-sized; v_gene: TRBV11-1; j_gene: TRBJ2-1; CDR3nt: TGTGCCAGCAGAAAGGGGGGCCGGCTAGCGGGTTATGAGCAGTTCTTC; CDR3aa: CASRKGGRLAGYEQFF
d_gene: TRBD2; abundance: -; v_gene: TRBV7-3; j_gene: TRBJ2-3; CDR3nt: TGTGCCAGCAGCTTGAGCGGGGGGAGGTTCGAAGATACGCAGTATTTT; CDR3aa: CASSLSGGRFEDTQYF
d_gene: TRBD2; abundance: many; v_gene: TRBV19; j_gene: TRBJ2-3; CDR3nt: TGTGCCAGTAGTACTACTAGCGGCCTCAGCACAGATACGCAGTATTTT; CDR3aa: CASSTTSGLSTDTQYF
d_gene: TRBD1; abundance: medium-sized; v_gene: TRBV7-6; j_gene: TRBJ1-1; CDR3nt: TGTGCCAGCAGCTTAGTGACAGGGGGAAACACTGAAGCTTTCTTT; CDR3aa: CASSLVTGGNTEAFF
d_gene: TRBD2; abundance: few; v_gene: TRBV13; j_gene: TRBJ2-3; CDR3nt: TGTGCCAGCAGCTCCGCTAGCGGGGGGACAGATACGCAGTATTTT; CDR3aa: CASSSASGGTDTQYF
d_gene: TRBD1; abundance: many; v_gene: TRBV12-3/TRBV12-4; j_gene: TRBJ1-1; CDR3nt: TGTGCCAGCAGGCGACAGGGAGAAGCTTTCTTT; CDR3aa: CASRRQGEAFF
d_gene: TRBD1; abundance: many; v_gene: TRBV9; j_gene: TRBJ2-7; CDR3nt: TGTGCCAGCAGCGTAGAGGGGACAGGGGACGACGAGCAGTACTTC; CDR3aa: CASSVEGTGDDEQYF
d_gene: -; abundance: medium-sized; v_gene: TRBV7-2; j_gene: TRBJ2-3; CDR3nt: TGTGCCAGCAGCTTACATAGCCCCTTTGTGACTAGCACAGATACGCAGTATTTT; CDR3aa: CASSLHSPFVTSTDTQYF
d_gene: -; abundance: medium-sized; v_gene: TRBV6-5; j_gene: TRBJ2-7; CDR3nt: TGTGCCAGCAGTTACTCGTACGGTAGCTCCTACGAGCAGTACTTC; CDR3aa: CASSYSYGSSYEQYF
d_gene: TRBD2; abundance: medium-sized; v_gene: TRBV9; j_gene: TRBJ2-7; CDR3nt: TGTGCCAGCAGCGTAAGCGGGAGGCAAGGTTACGAGCAGTACTTC; CDR3aa: CASSVSGRQGYEQYF
d_gene: -; abundance: once; v_gene: TRBV7-9; j_gene: TRBJ2-5; CDR3nt: TGTGCCAGCAGCTTAGATCTGGGATTTTTTCCAGAGACCCAGTACTTC; CDR3aa: CASSLDLGFFPETQYF
d_gene: -; abundance: few; v_gene: TRBV11-3; j_gene: TRBJ2-1; CDR3nt: TGTGCCAGCAGCCCCGGAGGGGGGGGAAATGAGCAGTTCTTC; CDR3aa: CASSPGGGGNEQFF
d_gene: -; abundance: many; v_gene: TRBV27; j_gene: TRBJ2-7; CDR3nt: TGTGCCAGCAGCTGGGTCCGTGGGGAAACCTACGAGCAGTACTTC; CDR3aa: CASSWVRGETYEQYF
d_gene: TRBD1; abundance: medium-sized; v_gene: TRBV7-9; j_gene: TRBJ2-5; CDR3nt: TGTGCCAGCAGCCCCCCGCTGGGACAGGGAGAAGAGACCCAGTACTTC; CDR3aa: CASSPPLGQGEETQYF
d_gene: -; abundance: many; v_gene: TRBV5-1; j_gene: TRBJ2-3; CDR3nt: TGCGCCAGCAGCCCGTACGGGGCGGCAGATACGCAGTATTTT; CDR3aa: CASSPYGAADTQYF
d_gene: -; abundance: -; v_gene: TRBV29-1; j_gene: TRBJ1-2; CDR3nt: TGCAGCGTTGAAGGTACAGGATCAGACTATGGCTACACCTTC; CDR3aa: CSVEGTGSDYGYTF
d_gene: -; abundance: medium-sized; v_gene: TRBV25-1; j_gene: TRBJ2-5; CDR3nt: TGTGCCAGCAGTCCCCAAGAGACCCAGTACTTC; CDR3aa: CASSPQETQYF
d_gene: -; abundance: many; v_gene: TRBV12-3/TRBV12-4; j_gene: TRBJ2-3; CDR3nt: TGTGCCACAAGGGCGGTGATGGCCGACACAGATACGCAGTATTTT; CDR3aa: CATRAVMADTDTQYF
d_gene: -; abundance: medium-sized; v_gene: TRBV7-9; j_gene: TRBJ2-5; CDR3nt: TGTGCCAGCAGCTTACTTGCAGGGACAGAGACCCAGTACTTC; CDR3aa: CASSLLAGTETQYF
d_gene: -; abundance: many; v_gene: TRBV19; j_gene: TRBJ2-7; CDR3nt: TGTGCCAGTAGTATCGGGACCCGAACCTACGAGCAGTACTTC; CDR3aa: CASSIGTRTYEQYF
d_gene: -; abundance: many; v_gene: TRBV4-1; j_gene: TRBJ2-3; CDR3nt: TGCGCCAGCAGCTACTCCAGCGGTAGCACAGATACGCAGTATTTT; CDR3aa: CASSYSSGSTDTQYF
d_gene: -; abundance: once; v_gene: TRBV3-1; j_gene: TRBJ1-5; CDR3nt: TGTGCCAGCAGCCAAGACAAAAATCAGCCCCAGCATTTT; CDR3aa: CASSQDKNQPQHF
d_gene: TRBD1; abundance: medium-sized; v_gene: TRBV7-3; j_gene: TRBJ2-5; CDR3nt: TGTGCCAGCAGCTTAACTGCTGACAGGGGAGAGACCCAGTACTTC; CDR3aa: CASSLTADRGETQYF
d_gene: -; abundance: many; v_gene: TRBV2; j_gene: TRBJ2-3; CDR3nt: TGTGCCAGCATCCGCGTTTACACAGATACGCAGTATTTT; CDR3aa: CASIRVYTDTQYF
d_gene: -; abundance: medium-sized; v_gene: TRBV6-5; j_gene: TRBJ2-7; CDR3nt: TGTGCCAGCAGTTACTCAGGGACCACCTACGAGCAGTACTTC; CDR3aa: CASSYSGTTYEQYF
d_gene: TRBD1; abundance: many; v_gene: TRBV20-1; j_gene: TRBJ1-5; CDR3nt: TGCAGTGCCGGGCCAGGGGGGTTCAATCAGCCCCAGCATTTT; CDR3aa: CSAGPGGFNQPQHF
d_gene: TRBD1; abundance: medium-sized; v_gene: TRBV5-1; j_gene: TRBJ1-2; CDR3nt: TGCGCCAGCAGCTCGGTGGACAGGATATACGATGGCTACACCTTC; CDR3aa: CASSSVDRIYDGYTF
d_gene: -; abundance: -; v_gene: TRBV3-1; j_gene: TRBJ2-3; CDR3nt: TGTGCCAGCAGCCCCCGGACGGGCAGCACAGATACGCAGTATTTT; CDR3aa: CASSPRTGSTDTQYF
d_gene: -; abundance: -; v_gene: TRBV5-3; j_gene: TRBJ2-2; CDR3nt: TGTGCCAGAAGCTCAGGGGTCGGGGAGCTGTTTTTT; CDR3aa: CARSSGVGELFF
d_gene: -; abundance: many; v_gene: TRBV7-2; j_gene: TRBJ1-4; CDR3nt: TGTGCCAGCAGCAAAAATGCCGGAACTAATGAAAAACTGTTTTTT; CDR3aa: CASSKNAGTNEKLFF
d_gene: -; abundance: medium-sized; v_gene: TRBV2; j_gene: TRBJ1-6; CDR3nt: TGTGCCAGTCATAATTCACCCCTCCACTTT; CDR3aa: CASHNSPLHF
d_gene: TRBD1; abundance: medium-sized; v_gene: TRBV14; j_gene: TRBJ2-7; CDR3nt: TGTGCCAGCAGCCACGCAGGGGGCCACGAGCAGTACTTC; CDR3aa: CASSHAGGHEQYF
d_gene: -; abundance: medium-sized; v_gene: TRBV3-1; j_gene: TRBJ2-5; CDR3nt: TGTGCCAGCAGCCGAGCCAGACAAGAGACCCAGTACTTC; CDR3aa: CASSRARQETQYF
d_gene: TRBD1; abundance: many; v_gene: TRBV2; j_gene: TRBJ1-5; CDR3nt: TGTGCCAGCAGCTCCGGGACAGGATACAATCAGCCCCAGCATTTT; CDR3aa: CASSSGTGYNQPQHF
d_gene: -; abundance: medium-sized; v_gene: TRBV7-3; j_gene: TRBJ2-2; CDR3nt: TGTGCCAGCAGCTGGGGCGCCGGGGAGCTGTTTTTT; CDR3aa: CASSWGAGELFF